Listed below are T cell receptor beta chains from one sample, sequenced in a study of shared clonotypes between healthy human individuals. Only in-frame clones appear in the TCRdb table, and some are missing; sequencing was by immunoSEQ multiplex PCR. The sample lists fewer than 3 million clones; about nine tenths were seen once. The material sequenced was naive CD4+ T cells from PBMCs. Source of these receptors: a man between 18 and 35 years old in good health. Some clones in this sample may be carry-over from other donors' samples. CDR3s leave out the opening cysteine and the closing phenylalanine or tryptophan. Not all rows give a size; the values are once, few, many and, for expanded clones, a class.

abundance: .; j_gene: TRBJ1-3; v_gene: TRBV28; CDR3aa: ASRPTVSNTIY
abundance: once; j_gene: TRBJ1-2; v_gene: TRBV5-8; CDR3aa: ASIRYLAQPVYGYT
abundance: .; j_gene: TRBJ1-2; v_gene: TRBV7-2; CDR3aa: ASSYGQGSNYGYT
abundance: .; j_gene: TRBJ1-5; v_gene: TRBV30; CDR3aa: AWSAPGPMNQPQH
abundance: .; j_gene: TRBJ1-1; v_gene: TRBV7-3; CDR3aa: ASSSGMNTEAF
abundance: .; j_gene: TRBJ2-5; v_gene: TRBV5-1; CDR3aa: ASSPGHQETQY
abundance: .; j_gene: TRBJ2-1; v_gene: TRBV7-3; CDR3aa: ASSPEGGRRNEQF
abundance: few; j_gene: TRBJ1-1; v_gene: TRBV11-2; CDR3aa: ASSLVDTEAF
abundance: .; j_gene: TRBJ2-7; v_gene: TRBV14; CDR3aa: ASSQGTGGSY
abundance: few; j_gene: TRBJ2-1; v_gene: TRBV27; CDR3aa: ASRQAGASNEQF
abundance: .; j_gene: TRBJ2-7; v_gene: TRBV4-2; CDR3aa: ASSLQSGTGYSEQY
abundance: .; j_gene: TRBJ2-7; v_gene: TRBV2; CDR3aa: ASSLQGRTSYEQY
abundance: .; j_gene: TRBJ2-1; v_gene: TRBV5-1; CDR3aa: ASSYPGLRGNEQF
abundance: .; j_gene: TRBJ2-7; v_gene: TRBV6-5; CDR3aa: ASSYSNTGPYEQY
abundance: .; j_gene: TRBJ2-2; v_gene: TRBV6-1; CDR3aa: GGGQDPRNTGELF
abundance: .; j_gene: TRBJ2-7; v_gene: TRBV7-2; CDR3aa: ASSHPRTSTEQY
abundance: .; j_gene: TRBJ2-2; v_gene: TRBV6-1; CDR3aa: ASSYSTGELF
abundance: .; j_gene: TRBJ2-7; v_gene: TRBV27; CDR3aa: ASRRTGAIYEQY
abundance: .; j_gene: TRBJ2-7; v_gene: TRBV28; CDR3aa: ASLRGGPYEQY
abundance: .; j_gene: TRBJ1-3; v_gene: TRBV7-2; CDR3aa: ASSRQGDTIY
abundance: .; j_gene: TRBJ2-7; v_gene: TRBV6-5; CDR3aa: ASSPGREQY
abundance: .; j_gene: TRBJ2-1; v_gene: TRBV7-9; CDR3aa: ASSRAGGEQF
abundance: once; j_gene: TRBJ2-7; v_gene: TRBV7-2; CDR3aa: ASRLTSAGGSYEQY
abundance: .; j_gene: TRBJ2-7; v_gene: TRBV7-8; CDR3aa: ASSANRNPTYEQY
abundance: .; j_gene: TRBJ2-3; v_gene: TRBV10-3; CDR3aa: AISDRLAGVLDTQY
abundance: .; j_gene: TRBJ1-2; v_gene: TRBV5-1; CDR3aa: ASSLVGNYGYT
abundance: .; j_gene: TRBJ1-3; v_gene: TRBV7-2; CDR3aa: ASSAQSPGGSGNTIY
abundance: once; j_gene: TRBJ2-7; v_gene: TRBV19; CDR3aa: ASRYLGDSMSEQY
abundance: .; j_gene: TRBJ2-7; v_gene: TRBV11-2; CDR3aa: ASSFNSYEQY
abundance: once; j_gene: TRBJ2-1; v_gene: TRBV19; CDR3aa: ASSIVGAGAGRNEQF
abundance: .; j_gene: TRBJ2-3; v_gene: TRBV7-9; CDR3aa: ASSLSGGTDTQY
abundance: .; j_gene: TRBJ1-4; v_gene: TRBV5-1; CDR3aa: ASSLGVVATNEKLF
abundance: .; j_gene: TRBJ2-7; v_gene: TRBV27; CDR3aa: ASRGLDRGPYEQY
abundance: once; j_gene: TRBJ2-4; v_gene: TRBV6-4; CDR3aa: ASSDGLAGEFGEAKNIQY
abundance: .; j_gene: TRBJ2-1; v_gene: TRBV30; CDR3aa: AWSPLAGASYNEQF
abundance: .; j_gene: TRBJ2-1; v_gene: TRBV15; CDR3aa: ATSSGPHSYNEQF
abundance: .; j_gene: TRBJ2-7; v_gene: TRBV7-9; CDR3aa: ASSDAKTVSYEQY
abundance: .; j_gene: TRBJ2-3; v_gene: TRBV4-1; CDR3aa: ASSQDSSKDTQY
abundance: .; j_gene: TRBJ1-1; v_gene: TRBV2; CDR3aa: ASRGQGASF
abundance: .; j_gene: TRBJ2-5; v_gene: TRBV29-1; CDR3aa: SVGRTEETQY
abundance: .; j_gene: TRBJ2-7; v_gene: TRBV9; CDR3aa: ASSVDGPYEQY
abundance: .; j_gene: TRBJ2-1; v_gene: TRBV29-1; CDR3aa: SVEDLGPNIYNEQF
abundance: .; j_gene: TRBJ2-7; v_gene: TRBV4-2; CDR3aa: ASSQGGTGPYEQY
abundance: .; j_gene: TRBJ1-6; v_gene: TRBV6-5; CDR3aa: ASRPQGQNSPLH
abundance: .; j_gene: TRBJ1-3; v_gene: TRBV28; CDR3aa: ASSFLTGIGNTIY
abundance: .; j_gene: TRBJ2-1; v_gene: TRBV14; CDR3aa: ASSRTSGTNEQF
abundance: .; j_gene: TRBJ2-4; v_gene: TRBV7-8; CDR3aa: ASSPGLARAPTAKNIQY
abundance: once; j_gene: TRBJ2-1; v_gene: TRBV29-1; CDR3aa: SVDKGNNEQF
abundance: .; j_gene: TRBJ2-7; v_gene: TRBV19; CDR3aa: ASSIGGTGLTYEQY
abundance: once; j_gene: TRBJ2-5; v_gene: TRBV5-1; CDR3aa: ASSGGMETQY
abundance: once; j_gene: TRBJ2-3; v_gene: TRBV5-4; CDR3aa: ASSLAFQGSTDTQY
abundance: .; j_gene: TRBJ2-7; v_gene: TRBV10-3; CDR3aa: ASYEQY
abundance: .; j_gene: TRBJ1-2; v_gene: TRBV5-4; CDR3aa: ASHRDIYGYT
abundance: .; j_gene: TRBJ2-5; v_gene: TRBV7-2; CDR3aa: ASSGDRGETQY
abundance: .; j_gene: TRBJ2-6; v_gene: TRBV9; CDR3aa: ASSVGLAEYSGANVLT
abundance: .; j_gene: TRBJ1-1; v_gene: TRBV28; CDR3aa: ASSSTPGQGGMNTEAF
abundance: .; j_gene: TRBJ2-4; v_gene: TRBV6-1; CDR3aa: ASSKLAGDIQY
abundance: once; j_gene: TRBJ2-5; v_gene: TRBV29-1; CDR3aa: SVEEPPGGPQETQY